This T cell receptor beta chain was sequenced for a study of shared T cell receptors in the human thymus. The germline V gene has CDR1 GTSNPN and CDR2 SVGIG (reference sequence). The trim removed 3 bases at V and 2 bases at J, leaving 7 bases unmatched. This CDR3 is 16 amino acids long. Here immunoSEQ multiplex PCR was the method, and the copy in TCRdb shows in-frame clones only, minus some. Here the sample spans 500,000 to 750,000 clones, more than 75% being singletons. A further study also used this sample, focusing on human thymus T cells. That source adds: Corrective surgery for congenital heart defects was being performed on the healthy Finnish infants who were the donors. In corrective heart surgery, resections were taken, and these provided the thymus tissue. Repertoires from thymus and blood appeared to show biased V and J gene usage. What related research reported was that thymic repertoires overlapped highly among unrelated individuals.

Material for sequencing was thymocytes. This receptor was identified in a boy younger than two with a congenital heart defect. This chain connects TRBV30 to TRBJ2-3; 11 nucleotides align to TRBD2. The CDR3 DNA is TGTGCCTGGAGCCGCCTTAGCGGGAGGGTCACAGATACGCAGTATTTT. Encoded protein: CAWSRLSGRVTDTQYF.